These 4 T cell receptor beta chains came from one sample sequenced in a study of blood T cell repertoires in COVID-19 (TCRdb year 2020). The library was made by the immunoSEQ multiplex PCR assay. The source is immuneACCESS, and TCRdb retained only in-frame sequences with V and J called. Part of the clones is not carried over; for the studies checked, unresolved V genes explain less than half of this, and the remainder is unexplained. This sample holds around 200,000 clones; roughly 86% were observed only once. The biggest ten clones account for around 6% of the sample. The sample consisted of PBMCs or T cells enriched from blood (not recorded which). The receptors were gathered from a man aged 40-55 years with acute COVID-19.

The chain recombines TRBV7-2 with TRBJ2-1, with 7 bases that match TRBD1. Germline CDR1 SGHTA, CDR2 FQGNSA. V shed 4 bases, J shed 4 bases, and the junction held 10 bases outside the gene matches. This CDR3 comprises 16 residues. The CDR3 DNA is TGTGCCAGCAGCTCCCCCAGGGACAGATTTTACAATGAGCAGTTCTTC. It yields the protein CASSSPRDRFYNEQFF. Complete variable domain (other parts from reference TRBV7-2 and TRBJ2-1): GAGVSQSPSNKVTEKGKDVELRCDPISGHTALYWYRQSLGQGLEFLIYFQGNSAPDKSGLPSDRFSAERTGGSVSTLTIQRTQQEDSAVYLCASSSPRDRFYNEQFFGPGTRLTVL.

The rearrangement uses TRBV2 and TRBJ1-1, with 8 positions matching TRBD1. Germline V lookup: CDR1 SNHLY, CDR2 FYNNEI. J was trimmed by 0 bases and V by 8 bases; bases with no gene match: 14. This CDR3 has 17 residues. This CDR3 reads CASGRGPINPMNTEAFF. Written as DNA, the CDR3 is TGTGCCAGCGGCAGGGGGCCAATCAACCCCATGAACACTGAAGCTTTCTTT.

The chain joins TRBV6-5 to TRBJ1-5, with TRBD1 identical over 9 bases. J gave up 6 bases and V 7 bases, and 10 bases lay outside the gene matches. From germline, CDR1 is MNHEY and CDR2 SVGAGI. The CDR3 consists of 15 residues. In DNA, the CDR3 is TGTGCCAGCAACCAACCGGGACAGGGAGTTCAGCCCCAGCATTTT. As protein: CASNQPGQGVQPQHF.

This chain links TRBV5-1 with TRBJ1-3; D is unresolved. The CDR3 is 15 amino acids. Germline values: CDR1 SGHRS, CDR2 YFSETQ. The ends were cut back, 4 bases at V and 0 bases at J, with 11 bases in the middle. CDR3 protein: CASSPGRSSGNTIYF. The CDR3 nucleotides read TGCGCCAGCAGCCCTGGGAGGAGCTCTGGAAACACCATATATTTT.